This is a list of T cell receptor beta chains from one sample in a study of blood T cells in healthy people across ages. Each CDR3 protein gets one entry after TCRdb re-called the 5' RACE reads with MiXCR. The sample lists 1.5 million to 2 million distinct CDR3 sequences, roughly 30% occurring once. Sequenced material: blood. These receptors came from a woman in her twenties or thirties in good health. Each CDR3 is given with its conserved first and last residue.

TRBJ2-1 | TRBV9 | CASSGPGQAVVEQFF
TRBJ1-1 | TRBV30 | CAWSVSAGNTEAFF
TRBJ1-2 | TRBV3-1 | CASSQRLGGRGSGYTF
TRBJ2-1 | TRBV20-1 | CSASALTGGTYNEQFF
TRBJ2-7 | TRBV4-2 | CATREGNEQYF
TRBJ1-6 | TRBV6-2/TRBV6-3 | CASIRTGDSPLHF
TRBJ1-2 | TRBV5-4 | CASSLGQVSNYGYTF
TRBJ1-2 | TRBV20-1 | CSAMTSGTVNYGYTF
TRBJ1-1 | TRBV29-1 | CSVVRAAEAFF
TRBJ2-3 | TRBV11-2 | CASSLGGGWSGTAPSTDTQYF
TRBJ2-1 | TRBV7-9 | CASSFLAGNEQFF
TRBJ2-1 | TRBV6-5 | CASRKDSNLIEQFF
TRBJ2-3 | TRBV5-1 | CASSWTEGRDTQYF
TRBJ2-7 | TRBV28 | CASSLWGTEGTYEQYF